These 32 T cell receptor beta chains came from one sample sequenced in a study of blood T cell repertoires in COVID-19. Assay: immunoSEQ multiplex PCR; the TCRdb copy retains only in-frame clones and omits some. The sample records roughly 250,000 clones, more than 70% being singletons. Sequencing input: peripheral blood. These receptor sequences come from a man aged 40-49 years with active or convalescent COVID-19.

The J gene is TRBJ2-5, the V gene TRBV23-1; the D gene is possibly TRBD2 (6 bases). TRBV23-1 is an ORF, and what it does is uncertain. This CDR3 spans 15 amino acids. Trimming removed 4 bases at V and 7 bases at J, with 19 bases between. The CDR3 region has the DNA TGCGCCAGCAGTCGTCAAACTAGCTGTTTTGGGACCCAGTACTTC. Its translation: CASSRQTSCFGTQYF.

The chain uses TRBV3-1 (or the pseudogene TRBV3-2) and TRBJ2-3; 10 bases match TRBD2. The CDR3 is made up of 16 amino acids. CDR1 LGHDT and CDR2 YNNKEL come from the germline V gene (reference sequence). Trimming removed 2 bases from V and 1 base from J; junction bases left unmatched: 3. The CDR3 coding sequence is TGTGCCAGCAGCCAACCCGGGACTAGCGGCACAGATACGCAGTATTTT. Its translation is CASSQPGTSGTDTQYF.

This clone was picked up a small number of times. The chain links TRBV12-3 or TRBV12-4 to TRBJ2-7, with TRBD2 as a possible D gene (5 bases). Trimming removed 10 bases from V and 9 bases from J, with 16 bases in between. The CDR3 covers 11 residues. The CDR3 DNA is TGTGCCATCGAGGGAGTATTCGGGCAGTACTTC. Translated: CAIEGVFGQYF.

Remarks on this clone: Distinct nucleotide sequences in the sample also encode this CDR3. The chain uses TRBV5-4 and TRBJ2-7; D is undetermined. From germline, CDR1 is SGHNT and CDR2 YYREEE (reference sequence). The CDR3 length is 14 residues. With 1 base removed from V and 3 bases from J, the gap between germline ends came to 11 bases. CDR3 sequence (DNA): TGTGCCAGCAGCTTGCAATCTATGAGCTACGAGCAGTACTTC. It is translated as CASSLQSMSYEQYF.

The gene calls are TRBV11-3 and TRBJ1-6; a weak D match, TRBD1 (6 bases). The CDR3 has 15 residues. V was clipped by 1 base and J by 7 bases, with 11 bases between them. Germline V lookup: CDR1 SGHNT, CDR2 YENEEA. The CDR3 sequence is CASSLAGTTNSPLHF. CDR3 nucleotide sequence: TGTGCCAGCAGCTTAGCCGGGACAACCAATTCACCCCTCCACTTT.

The chain links TRBV2 to TRBJ1-1; 10 nucleotides agree with TRBD1. Germline trimming cut 6 bases from V and 1 base from J; bases unmatched to any gene: 2. The CDR3 is made up of 14 amino acids. CDR1 and CDR2 from the germline V gene are SNHLY and FYNNEI. CDR3: CASSWDRGNTEAFF. The DNA for the CDR3 is TGTGCCAGCAGCTGGGACAGGGGGAACACTGAAGCTTTCTTT. The variable domain in full, completed from reference TRBV2 and TRBJ1-1, reads EPEVTQTPSHQVTQMGQEVILRCVPISNHLYFYWYRQILGQKVEFLVSFYNNEISEKSEIFDDQFSVERPDGSNFTLKIRSTKLEDSAMYFCASSWDRGNTEAFFGQGTRLTVV.

This clone has only one observation. The rearrangement links TRBV7-2 to TRBJ1-5, with TRBD1 as a possible D gene (5 bases). The CDR3 consists of 13 residues. The germline V gene encodes CDR1 SGHTA and CDR2 FQGNSA. The ends were cut back, 5 bases at V and 4 bases at J, with 9 bases in the middle. The CDR3 loop reads CASSPTVNQPQHF. CDR3 coding DNA: TGTGCCAGCAGCCCGACAGTTAATCAGCCCCAGCATTTT.

This chain uses TRBV11-2 with TRBJ1-2; D is uncertain. Trimming left V 5 bases short and J 0 bases short, with 13 bases between. This CDR3 comprises 15 residues. Germline CDR1 SGHAT, CDR2 FQNNGV. The CDR3 protein is CASSPRQIPNYGYTF. CDR3 nucleotides: TGTGCCAGCAGCCCTCGTCAGATACCTAACTATGGCTACACCTTC.

The CDR3 loop is CASGFFVLAGNTGELFF. CDR3 nucleotides: TGTGCTAGTGGTTTCTTTGTTCTAGCGGGGAACACCGGGGAGCTGTTTTTT. The chain employs TRBV12-5 and TRBJ2-2, with 8 bases that match TRBD2. This CDR3 contains 17 residues. V trimming: 3 bases; J trimming: 1 base; junction bases outside the gene matches: 7. Germline-derived CDR1 and CDR2 are LGHNT and FRNRAP.

V and J are TRBV7-2 and TRBJ2-7; D is unresolved. Germline lookup yields CDR1 SGHTA and CDR2 FQGNSA. V gave up 4 bases and J gave up 3 bases, with 10 bases separating them. The CDR3 is made up of 13 amino acids. CDR3 nucleotide sequence: TGTGCCAGCAGCTCGTGGGCCGGCTACGAGCAGTACTTC. It codes for CASSSWAGYEQYF.

The CDR3 coding sequence is TGCAGCGCCAAAAGACAGGGGTATGAGCAGTTCTTC. Its protein is CSAKRQGYEQFF. The V gene is TRBV29-1, the J gene TRBJ2-1; 8 bases are a match to TRBD1. CDR1 is SQVTM and CDR2 is ANQGSEA in the germline V gene. V was clipped by 7 bases and J by 8 bases; unmatched bases: 7. This CDR3 has 12 residues.

The chain links TRBV11-3 to TRBJ2-7, with TRBD2 matching over 12 bases. The V gene's germline CDR1 is SGHNT and CDR2 YENEEA. This CDR3 is 17 amino acids long. V gave up 5 bases and J gave up 4 bases; unmatched junction bases: 12. The CDR3 is CASSNQLAGGTIYEQYF. CDR3 coding DNA: TGTGCCAGCAGCAACCAACTAGCGGGAGGCACTATTTACGAGCAGTACTTC.

The chain combines TRBV5-4 with TRBJ2-1, with TRBD2 matching over 9 bases. The germline CDR1 and CDR2 sequences are SGHNT and YYREEE (reference sequence). The CDR3 has 16 residues. J was trimmed by 4 bases and V by 4 bases; bases with no gene match: 9. CDR3 DNA sequence: TGTGCCAGCAGCCTACCTCGCGCGGGAGGGTACAATGAGCAGTTCTTC. As protein: CASSLPRAGGYNEQFF.

This rearrangement joins TRBV6-5 to TRBJ1-6, with a weak D call TRBD1 (5 bases). Trimming removed 0 bases from V and 7 bases from J, with 13 bases in between. CDR1 MNHEY and CDR2 SVGAGI come from the germline V gene. This CDR3 comprises 16 residues. CDR3 amino acids: CASSYSNRPGNSPLHF. The CDR3 bases are TGTGCCAGCAGTTACTCGAACAGGCCGGGCAATTCACCCCTCCACTTT.

The V call is TRBV5-1, the J call TRBJ2-7; no firm D call. V was trimmed by 6 bases and J by 3 bases, leaving 16 bases between them. Germline V gene sequence: CDR1 SGHRS, CDR2 YFSETQ. The CDR3 totals 14 residues. The CDR3 here is CASKKYVSGYEQYF. The DNA of the CDR3 is TGCGCCAGCAAGAAGTACGTCTCCGGCTACGAGCAGTACTTC. The entire variable domain, with the rest obtained from reference TRBV5-1 and TRBJ2-7, is as follows: KAGVTQTPRYLIKTRGQQVTLSCSPISGHRSVSWYQQTPGQGLQFLFEYFSETQRNKGNFPGRFSGRQFSNSRSEMNVSTLELGDSALYLCASKKYVSGYEQYFGPGTRLTVT.

The genes are TRBV15 and TRBJ1-5; D gene uncertain. The length of the CDR3 is 14 residues. V dropped 0 bases and J dropped 0 bases, with 3 bases sitting between them. Germline CDR1 reads LNHNV; CDR2 reads YYDKDF (reference sequence). The DNA for the CDR3 is TGTGCCACCAGCAGAGAGTATAGCAATCAGCCCCAGCATTTT. It is translated as CATSREYSNQPQHF.

The gene calls are TRBV19 and TRBJ2-3; TRBD2 might be the D (6 bases). The germline V and J ends were trimmed by 3 bases and 6 bases, with 13 bases remaining between them. The germline gives CDR1 LNHDA, CDR2 SQIVND (reference sequence). This CDR3 spans 14 amino acids. This chain's CDR3 is CASSITSPFDTQYF. For the CDR3, the DNA is TGTGCCAGTAGTATCACTAGCCCCTTCGATACGCAGTATTTT.

The rearrangement joins TRBV20-1 to TRBJ1-2, with no clear D. The ends were cut back, 3 bases at V and 4 bases at J, with 6 bases in the middle. This CDR3 has 11 amino acids. The germline gives CDR1 DFQATT, CDR2 SNEGSKA (reference sequence). Here the CDR3 DNA reads TGCAGTGCTAGGTCCAGCTATGGCTACACCTTC. Translated: CSARSSYGYTF.

The rearrangement joins TRBV5-4 to TRBJ2-3; tentative D call: TRBD1 (6 bases). Looked up from germline, CDR1 is SGHNT and CDR2 is YYREEE (reference sequence). CDR3 size: 10 residues. V lost 10 bases to trimming and J lost 8 bases, with 11 bases between them. The CDR3 nucleotides read TGTGCCCGACAGGCTGGTACGCAGTATTTT. This translates into CARQAGTQYF.

The chain is built from TRBV30 and TRBJ1-2; TRBD1 matches 9 bases. The CDR3 spans 15 residues. CDR1 and CDR2 from the germline V gene are GTSNPN and SVGIG (reference sequence). V trimming: 5 bases; J trimming: 7 bases; junction bases outside the gene matches: 14. CDR3 sequence: CAWGITGGAGLGYTF. The DNA of the CDR3 is TGTGCCTGGGGGATTACAGGGGGCGCGGGTCTTGGCTACACCTTC.

V and J are TRBV12-5 and TRBJ2-5; 8 bases line up with TRBD2. Unmatched junction bases numbered 8, after V lost 6 bases and J lost 2 bases. In germline, CDR1 is LGHNT, CDR2 FRNRAP. This CDR3 has 15 residues. CDR3 bases: TGTGCTAGTGGCAGACTGACTAGCGCACAAGAGACCCAGTACTTC. This gives the protein CASGRLTSAQETQYF.

The chain has TRBV3-1 (or the pseudogene TRBV3-2) and TRBJ1-2, with 7 bases matching TRBD1. Per the germline V gene, CDR1 is LGHDT and CDR2 is YNNKEL (reference sequence). This CDR3 has 14 amino acids. V was clipped by 3 bases and J by 4 bases; unmatched bases: 5. The CDR3 here is CASSQMTGTYGYTF. The CDR3 nucleotides are TGTGCCAGCAGCCAGATGACAGGGACCTATGGCTACACCTTC.

This chain uses TRBV19 with TRBJ2-3; D gene ambiguous. Germline V gene sequence: CDR1 LNHDA, CDR2 SQIVND (reference sequence). The ends were cut back, 7 bases at V and 4 bases at J, with 18 bases in the middle. This CDR3 is built from 15 residues. CDR3 DNA sequence: TGTGCCAGTATTCGTGATACGACGGGTGCAGATACGCAGTATTTT. Protein sequence: CASIRDTTGADTQYF.

This sequence joins TRBV6-5 and TRBJ2-7; 8 bases are a match to TRBD1. The CDR3 sequence is 16 residues long. The trim removed 2 bases at V and 4 bases at J, leaving 10 bases unmatched. Germline V gene sequence: CDR1 MNHEY, CDR2 SVGAGI. The CDR3 sequence is CASSYPPGTGGYEQYF. For the CDR3, the DNA is TGTGCCAGCAGTTACCCACCCGGGACAGGAGGTTACGAGCAGTACTTC.

The gene calls are TRBV7-8 and TRBJ2-5; D call uncertain. Germline V gene lookup returns CDR1 SGHVS and CDR2 FQNEAQ. The V and J ends lost 2 bases and 5 bases respectively, with 12 bases between them. CDR3 length equals 14 residues. DNA of the CDR3: TGTGCCAGCAGCTTATTTGGCGGCCGGGAGACCCAGTACTTC. It yields the protein CASSLFGGRETQYF.

Comments on this clone: Other DNA variants within this sample encode the same CDR3. This sequence joins TRBV28 and TRBJ2-7; TRBD1 might be the D (6 bases). The CDR3 has 13 residues. Germline V gene lookup returns CDR1 MDHEN and CDR2 SYDVKM. Trimming left V 6 bases short and J 1 base short, with 10 bases between. CDR3 bases: TGTGCCAGCAGCCCCGGACAGTCCTACGAGCAGTACTTC. It specifies CASSPGQSYEQYF.

V is TRBV11-2 and J is TRBJ2-1, with 9 bases that match TRBD1. The ends lost 1 base at V and 7 bases at J; junction bases unmatched: 8. From germline, CDR1 is SGHAT and CDR2 FQNNGV. CDR3 size: 16 residues. The chain's CDR3 is CASSLVGQGSINEQFF. The DNA of the CDR3 is TGTGCCAGCAGCTTAGTGGGACAGGGCTCAATAAATGAGCAGTTCTTC.

This sequence joins TRBV24-1 and TRBJ2-3; tentatively, D is TRBD2 (6 bases). V was trimmed by 4 bases and J by 7 bases, leaving 11 bases between them. The CDR3 is made up of 13 amino acids. Germline V CDR1 and CDR2: KGHDR, SFDVKD. The CDR3 is CATSETSRNTQYF. The CDR3 region has the DNA TGTGCCACCAGTGAAACTAGCCGGAATACGCAGTATTTT.

The rearrangement joins TRBV4-1 to TRBJ2-3; the D gene is possibly TRBD2 (6 bases). CDR1 is MGHRA, CDR2 YSYEKL, per germline. The CDR3 loop spans 15 amino acids. With 5 bases removed from V and 2 bases from J, the gap between germline ends came to 14 bases. The chain's CDR3 is CASSKTSRTTDTQYF. In nucleotides, the CDR3 is TGCGCCAGCAGCAAAACTAGCAGAACCACAGATACGCAGTATTTT.

This clone was picked up one time. Compared with germline, one end of the junction differs, possibly owing to a read error. This rearrangement joins TRBV28 to TRBJ1-2, with D hard to call. The germline CDR1 and CDR2 sequences are MDHEN and SYDVKM. The CDR3 covers 12 residues. Written as DNA, the CDR3 is TGTGCCAGCAGGCGGACTAAGTATGGCTACACCTTC. This encodes CASRRTKYGYTF.

The rearrangement joins TRBV2 to TRBJ2-1, with 9 nucleotides matching TRBD2. The CDR3 contains 15 residues. The V gene's germline CDR1 is SNHLY and CDR2 FYNNEI. V shed 7 bases and J 4 bases; nucleotides not matched to a gene: 8. CDR3: CASTRAGGRYNEQFF. Written as DNA, the CDR3 is TGTGCCAGCACCAGAGCGGGAGGCCGATACAATGAGCAGTTCTTC.

The V call is TRBV10-3, the J call TRBJ1-2; D may be TRBD1 (6 bases). This CDR3 spans 14 amino acids. V lost 0 bases to trimming and J lost 13 bases, with 18 bases between them. The V gene's germline CDR1 is ENHRY and CDR2 SYGVKD. CDR3 sequence: CAISESRTAPVVTF. The DNA of the CDR3 is TGTGCCATCAGTGAGTCCCGGACAGCTCCCGTCGTCACCTTC.